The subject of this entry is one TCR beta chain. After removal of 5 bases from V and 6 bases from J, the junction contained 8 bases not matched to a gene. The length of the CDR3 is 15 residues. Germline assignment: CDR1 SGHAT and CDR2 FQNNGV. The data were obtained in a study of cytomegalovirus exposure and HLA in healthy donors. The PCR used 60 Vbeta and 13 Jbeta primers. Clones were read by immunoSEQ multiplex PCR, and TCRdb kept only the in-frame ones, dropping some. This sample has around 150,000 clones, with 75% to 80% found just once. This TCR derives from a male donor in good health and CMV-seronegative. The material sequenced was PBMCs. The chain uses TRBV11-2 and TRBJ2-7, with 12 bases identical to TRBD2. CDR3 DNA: TGTGCCAGCAGCGGACCTAGCGGGGGGGCGGTCGAGCAGTACTTC. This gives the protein CASSGPSGGAVEQYF.